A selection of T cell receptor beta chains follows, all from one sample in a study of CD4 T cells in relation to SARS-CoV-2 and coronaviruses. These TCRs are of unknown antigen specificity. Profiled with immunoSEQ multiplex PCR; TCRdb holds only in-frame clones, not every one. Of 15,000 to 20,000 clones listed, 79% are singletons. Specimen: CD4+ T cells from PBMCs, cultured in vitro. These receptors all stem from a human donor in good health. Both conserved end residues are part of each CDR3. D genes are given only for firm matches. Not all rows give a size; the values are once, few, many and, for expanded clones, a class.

cdr3_aa: CASRLAQASGRHEQFF
cdr3_nt: TGTGCCAGCAGACTGGCTCAGGCTAGCGGGAGGCATGAGCAGTTCTTC
clone_size: NA
v_call: TRBV5-6
j_call: TRBJ2-1
d_call: TRBD2
cdr3_length: 16

cdr3_aa: CASSLSRGQAAYF
cdr3_nt: TGTGCCAGCAGCTTATCAAGAGGACAGGCGGCGTACTTC
clone_size: NA
v_call: TRBV27
j_call: TRBJ2-7
d_call: TRBD1
cdr3_length: 13

cdr3_aa: CAPRTHTSGNTIYF
cdr3_nt: TGCGCCCCCCGGACCCATACCTCTGGAAACACCATATATTTT
clone_size: NA
v_call: TRBV10-1
j_call: TRBJ1-3
d_call: NA
cdr3_length: 14

cdr3_aa: CAIRTSLQETQYF
cdr3_nt: TGTGCCATCAGAACTAGCCTCCAAGAGACCCAGTACTTC
clone_size: NA
v_call: TRBV10-3
j_call: TRBJ2-5
d_call: NA
cdr3_length: 13

cdr3_aa: CASSQGREYTGELFF
cdr3_nt: TGTGCCAGCAGCCAAGGAAGGGAGTACACCGGGGAGCTGTTTTTT
clone_size: NA
v_call: TRBV3-1/TRBV3-2
j_call: TRBJ2-2
d_call: NA
cdr3_length: 15

cdr3_aa: CASSSGGLYEQYF
cdr3_nt: TGTGCCAGCAGTAGCGGGGGGCTCTACGAGCAGTACTTC
clone_size: NA
v_call: TRBV6-2/TRBV6-3
j_call: TRBJ2-7
d_call: TRBD2
cdr3_length: 13

cdr3_aa: CASSQGRLAGDQETQYF
cdr3_nt: TGCGCCAGCAGCCAAGGCCGGCTAGCGGGGGACCAAGAGACCCAGTACTTC
clone_size: NA
v_call: TRBV4-3
j_call: TRBJ2-5
d_call: TRBD2
cdr3_length: 17

cdr3_aa: CASSLEGRGSDTQYF
cdr3_nt: TGTGCCAGCAGCTTAGAAGGCAGGGGGTCAGATACGCAGTATTTT
clone_size: once
v_call: TRBV7-2
j_call: TRBJ2-3
d_call: TRBD1
cdr3_length: 15

cdr3_aa: CASSQGLAVYEQYF
cdr3_nt: TGTGCCAGCAGCCAAGGACTAGCGGTCTACGAGCAGTACTTC
clone_size: NA
v_call: TRBV3-1/TRBV3-2
j_call: TRBJ2-7
d_call: TRBD2
cdr3_length: 14

cdr3_aa: CASSQDGGGRGYGYTF
cdr3_nt: TGCGCCAGCAGCCAAGATGGAGGGGGAAGAGGGTATGGCTACACCTTC
clone_size: few
v_call: TRBV4-3
j_call: TRBJ1-2
d_call: NA
cdr3_length: 16

cdr3_aa: CSGRTSGSSGELFF
cdr3_nt: TGCAGCGGCCGGACTAGCGGGAGCTCCGGGGAGCTGTTTTTT
clone_size: NA
v_call: TRBV29-1
j_call: TRBJ2-2
d_call: TRBD2
cdr3_length: 14

cdr3_aa: CASSQTGNYGYTF
cdr3_nt: TGTGCCAGCAGCCAGACAGGGAACTATGGCTACACCTTC
clone_size: few
v_call: TRBV3-1/TRBV3-2
j_call: TRBJ1-2
d_call: TRBD1
cdr3_length: 13

cdr3_aa: CASRISGANVLTF
cdr3_nt: TGTGCCAGTAGGATCTCTGGGGCCAACGTCCTGACTTTC
clone_size: NA
v_call: TRBV19
j_call: TRBJ2-6
d_call: NA
cdr3_length: 13

cdr3_aa: CASRRGIEQFF
cdr3_nt: TGTGCCAGCCGAAGAGGGATAGAGCAGTTCTTC
clone_size: NA
v_call: TRBV6-5
j_call: TRBJ2-1
d_call: NA
cdr3_length: 11

cdr3_aa: CASSQDWRAGGELFF
cdr3_nt: TGCGCCAGCAGCCAAGATTGGCGGGCTGGCGGGGAGCTGTTTTTT
clone_size: NA
v_call: TRBV4-3
j_call: TRBJ2-2
d_call: NA
cdr3_length: 15

cdr3_aa: CASSQTRQEGEKLFF
cdr3_nt: TGCGCCAGCAGCCAGACGAGACAGGAAGGGGAAAAACTGTTTTTT
clone_size: NA
v_call: TRBV4-1
j_call: TRBJ1-4
d_call: NA
cdr3_length: 15

cdr3_aa: CASSIDLQAYNEQFF
cdr3_nt: TGTGCCAGTAGTATAGATCTTCAGGCCTACAATGAGCAGTTCTTC
clone_size: NA
v_call: TRBV19
j_call: TRBJ2-1
d_call: NA
cdr3_length: 15

cdr3_aa: CASSRPARGRNEQFF
cdr3_nt: TGTGCCAGCAGCCGGCCGGCGAGGGGGAGGAATGAGCAGTTCTTC
clone_size: NA
v_call: TRBV7-2
j_call: TRBJ2-1
d_call: NA
cdr3_length: 15

cdr3_aa: CAWTRGRTEAFF
cdr3_nt: TGTGCCTGGACGCGGGGTCGGACTGAAGCTTTCTTT
clone_size: few
v_call: TRBV30
j_call: TRBJ1-1
d_call: NA
cdr3_length: 12